These T cell receptor beta chains were read from a single sample in a study of OX40 agonist ivuxolimab in advanced cancers. Profiling relied on immunoSEQ multiplex PCR, and the TCRdb table lists in-frame clones only, not all of them. This table holds 75,000 to 95,000 clones, around 89% found once. Sequencing used CD4+ or CD8+ T cells sorted from blood, obtained in a trial of the OX40 agonist ivuxolimab. Source of these receptors: an adult with an advanced solid tumor such as melanoma, head and neck, liver or kidney cancer. Each CDR3 is given with its conserved first and last residue. The D gene is left open where the match is weak. Some rows have no size entry. The others give once, few or many, or a class for an expanded clone.

V gene	clone size	D gene	J gene	CDR3 DNA	CDR3 protein
TRBV4-1	.	.	TRBJ1-2	TGCGCCAGCAGCCAAGATCGGCTCAACTATGGCTACACCTTC	CASSQDRLNYGYTF
TRBV19	.	.	TRBJ2-2	TGTGCCAGCAAAAACCTCGGGCAGGGGAACACCGGGGAGCTGTTTTTT	CASKNLGQGNTGELFF
TRBV7-9	.	.	TRBJ2-7	TGTGCCAGCAGCTTAGCGGAGGAATCCTACGAGCAGTACTTC	CASSLAEESYEQYF
TRBV2	.	TRBD1	TRBJ1-2	TGTGCCAGCAGGAGGGGGCTCGGCGACTATGGCTACACCTTC	CASRRGLGDYGYTF
TRBV5-1	.	TRBD2	TRBJ2-3	TGCGCCAGCAGCCCGATGACTAGCGGGAGGGCCGATTCGACAGATACGCAGTATTTT	CASSPMTSGRADSTDTQYF
TRBV10-3	few	.	TRBJ1-1	TGTGCCATCAGTCAACTGACAGATATGAACACTGAAGCTTTCTTT	CAISQLTDMNTEAFF
TRBV6-1	few	.	TRBJ2-5	TGTGCCAGCAATAACGGACAATATGGAGAGACCCAGTACTTC	CASNNGQYGETQYF
TRBV5-1	.	.	TRBJ2-2	TGCGCCAGCAGCCCCGGGTCCGCTTGGGGAGGGGAGCTGTTTTTT	CASSPGSAWGGELFF
TRBV6-1	.	TRBD1	TRBJ1-2	TGTGCCAGCAGACTAGGACAGGGTACCTATGGCTACACCTTC	CASRLGQGTYGYTF
TRBV10-2	.	.	TRBJ1-6	TGCGCCAGCAGTGTAGGAGGGATCAATTCACCCCTCCACTTT	CASSVGGINSPLHF
TRBV28	once	.	TRBJ1-4	TGTGCCAGCAGTTTAGCAGGTGCCCGAACTAATGAAAAACTGTTTTTT	CASSLAGARTNEKLFF
TRBV5-1	once	.	TRBJ2-3	TGCGCCAGCAGCTGGGCCGGCGGGAGCACAGATACGCAGTATTTT	CASSWAGGSTDTQYF
TRBV18	.	.	TRBJ2-3	TGTGCCAGCTCACTCGGAGCGCTGCGCCAGAGAGGCACAGATACGCAGTATTTT	CASSLGALRQRGTDTQYF
TRBV28	.	.	TRBJ2-1	TGTGCCAGCAGGGAGGGAGGTTCCTACAATGAGCAGTTCTTC	CASREGGSYNEQFF
TRBV5-1	.	.	TRBJ2-3	TGCGCCAGCATGGAGTCTGGAGCAGATACGCAGTATTTT	CASMESGADTQYF
TRBV5-6	.	TRBD1	TRBJ1-2	TGTGCCAGCAGCTCGATCGACAGGGGGCTTAGCGGCTACACCTTC	CASSSIDRGLSGYTF
TRBV7-9	.	.	TRBJ2-5	TGTGCCAGCAGTGAAAAATCAGGGATCATCGTCGACGAGACACAGTACTTC	CASSEKSGIIVDETQYF
TRBV5-4	.	.	TRBJ2-1	TGTGCCAGCAGCTTGGGCAGGGACCGTAATATCTACAATGAGCAGTTCTTC	CASSLGRDRNIYNEQFF
TRBV5-1	once	.	TRBJ2-5	TGCGCCAGCAGCTCACAGGGTTGGGAGACCCAGTACTTC	CASSSQGWETQYF
TRBV27	.	.	TRBJ2-6	TGTGCCAGCAGTACTAGACAGACTGGGGCCAACGTCCTGACTTTC	CASSTRQTGANVLTF
TRBV6-6	.	.	TRBJ1-2	TGTGCCAGCAGTTCCACAGGAACCCCCGTCTATGGCTACACCTTC	CASSSTGTPVYGYTF
TRBV11-2	.	TRBD2	TRBJ2-7	TGTGCCAGCAGCTTAGGGGGAGGGTACTACGAGCAGTACTTC	CASSLGGGYYEQYF
TRBV5-4	.	TRBD1	TRBJ1-5	TGTGCCAGCAGCGTGGGACAGGGTCGGGATCAGCCCCAGCATTTT	CASSVGQGRDQPQHF
TRBV2	.	.	TRBJ2-3	TGTGCCAGCATTCATCCTCGCTTCGGAGATACGCAGTATTTT	CASIHPRFGDTQYF
TRBV18	.	.	TRBJ2-3	TGTGCCAGCTCACCATTTAAGACCACTACGCAGTATTTT	CASSPFKTTTQYF
TRBV2	.	.	TRBJ1-2	TGTGCCAGCAGTCTACGGACAGTCAACAACTATGGCTACACCTTC	CASSLRTVNNYGYTF
TRBV19	.	.	TRBJ2-7	TGTGCCAGTAGTATAGACTGGACAGTCAACGAGCAGTACTTC	CASSIDWTVNEQYF
TRBV28	.	TRBD2	TRBJ2-1	TGTGCCAGCAGTTGGGGGGCTAGCGGGAGCAATGAGCAGTTCTTC	CASSWGASGSNEQFF
TRBV19	.	TRBD1	TRBJ1-5	TGTGCCAGTAGTGTCCGGGACAGGGGGCGTCTGGGCAATCAGCCCCAGCATTTT	CASSVRDRGRLGNQPQHF
TRBV6-5	.	TRBD1	TRBJ1-4	TGTGCCAGCAGTTCCCGGACAGGGGCAGAAAAACTGTTTTTT	CASSSRTGAEKLFF
TRBV27	.	TRBD1	TRBJ1-1	TGTGCCAGCAGCTTTCAGGGGGCGAACACTGAAGCTTTCTTT	CASSFQGANTEAFF
TRBV5-1	.	TRBD2	TRBJ2-1	TGCGCCAGCAGGAGGAGCGGGGGTCCATACAATGAGCAGTTCTTC	CASRRSGGPYNEQFF
TRBV2	.	.	TRBJ1-5	TGTGCCAGCAGTGAAATGGGGGGCAATCAGCCCCAGCATTTT	CASSEMGGNQPQHF
TRBV19	.	.	TRBJ1-2	TGTGCCAGTACCCTTCCCTGGGCATCCGGCTATGGCTACACCTTC	CASTLPWASGYGYTF
TRBV6-5	.	.	TRBJ2-2	TGTGCCAGCAGTTACCTTCTACGGACCGGGGAGCTGTTTTTT	CASSYLLRTGELFF
TRBV18	.	.	TRBJ2-4	TGTGCCAGCTCACCAAACGGCGGGGACATTCAGTACTTC	CASSPNGGDIQYF
TRBV7-2	.	TRBD1	TRBJ1-1	TGTGCCAGCAGCTCCCTACAGGGGGCTGAAGCTTTCTTT	CASSSLQGAEAFF
TRBV15	.	.	TRBJ2-6	TGTGCCACCAGCAGAGATCCGACTAGTTCGGGCGTCCTGACTTTC	CATSRDPTSSGVLTF
TRBV28	.	.	TRBJ1-1	TGTGCCAGCAGCCCGGGGCCAGGGCACACTGAAGCTTTCTTT	CASSPGPGHTEAFF
TRBV6-4	.	TRBD1	TRBJ2-2	TGTGCCAGCGGGACAGGTTATGCCGGGGAGCTGTTTTTT	CASGTGYAGELFF
TRBV28	.	TRBD1	TRBJ1-3	TGTGCCAGCAGGTCCGACAGGGTACCCGGAAACACCATATATTTT	CASRSDRVPGNTIYF
TRBV7-2	.	.	TRBJ2-3	TGTGCCAGCGGGCGGCGGGGAGCAGATACGCAGTATTTT	CASGRRGADTQYF
TRBV5-1	.	.	TRBJ2-2	TGCGCCAGCCGCGACAATGGGGCCACCGGGGAGCTGTTTTTT	CASRDNGATGELFF
TRBV29-1	once	.	TRBJ2-7	TGCAGCGTTGGGGGCCCTGTGGGGATTTTCTCCTACGAGCAGTACTTC	CSVGGPVGIFSYEQYF
TRBV5-4	once	TRBD1	TRBJ2-1	TGTGCCAGCAGCTTGACAGGGGCAAGCGAGCAGTTCTTC	CASSLTGASEQFF
TRBV6-1	.	.	TRBJ1-5	TGTGCCAGCAGTGTAGAGCCGAATAGCAATCAGCCCCAGCATTTT	CASSVEPNSNQPQHF
TRBV5-1	.	TRBD1	TRBJ1-2	TGCGCCAGCAGCGCAGGGGGCGCTCACTATGGCTACACCTTC	CASSAGGAHYGYTF
TRBV5-1	.	TRBD1	TRBJ2-7	TGCGCCAGCAGCTTGGGTTACAGGGGTGGTTACGAGCAGTACTTC	CASSLGYRGGYEQYF